The TCR beta chain under discussion was sequenced for a study of T cell changes during pregnancy in multiple sclerosis. CDR3 size: 14 residues. The V gene lost 4 bases and the J gene lost 1 base, with 10 bases spanning the gap. Looked up from germline, CDR1 is MNHNS and CDR2 is SASEGT. TCRdb's copy holds only in-frame clones and misses some; the assay was immunoSEQ multiplex PCR. The data show more than 90,000 clones, 85% to 95% seen once. The chain joins TRBV6-1 to TRBJ1-1; D might be TRBD1 (5 bases). The sequences come from peripheral blood, collected after pregnancy. The receptor was isolated from a female donor with multiple sclerosis, enrolled in a pregnancy study. CDR3 sequence: CASSGVGANTEAFF. CDR3 DNA sequence: TGTGCCAGCAGTGGGGTAGGGGCGAACACTGAAGCTTTCTTT.